Listed below are T cell receptor beta chains from one sample, sequenced in a study of neoadjuvant anti-PD-1 for oral cavity cancer. Assay: immunoSEQ multiplex PCR; the TCRdb copy retains only in-frame clones and omits some. The table lists about 79,000 clones, about 83% of them singletons. The source was PBMCs, collected before nivolumab (anti-PD-1) treatment. Receptor source: a person aged 35-79 years with oral cavity squamous cell carcinoma. Each CDR3 is given with its conserved first and last residue. Each record gives: J gene, clone size, D gene, V gene, CDR3 DNA, CDR3 protein. The D gene is left open where the match is weak. Rows give clone size only sometimes, using once, few, many, or a class for an expanded clone.

TRBJ2-7,few,TRBD2,TRBV14,TGTGCCAGCAGCCAAGCCCCCGGGGGGGGCTACGAGCAGTACTTC,CASSQAPGGGYEQYF
TRBJ2-1,-,-,TRBV7-9,TGTGCCAGCAGCTTCCTCTCTGGGCCGAATAACTACAATGAGCAGTTCTTC,CASSFLSGPNNYNEQFF
TRBJ2-5,-,-,TRBV2,TGTGCCAGCAGTGATTTGGCTAGCGCGGAGACCCAGTACTTC,CASSDLASAETQYF
TRBJ1-1,-,-,TRBV2,TGTGCCAGCCGCCGCCCTTACGGGAACACTGAAGCTTTCTTT,CASRRPYGNTEAFF
TRBJ2-7,-,-,TRBV29-1,TGCAGCGTTGAAGATCGGGAAGGGATGGGTGTGCAGTACTTC,CSVEDREGMGVQYF
TRBJ2-1,-,-,TRBV6-1,TGTGCCAGCAGTGAACCGGCGGGTTCCTACAATGAGCAGTTCTTC,CASSEPAGSYNEQFF
TRBJ2-7,-,-,TRBV2,TGTGCCAGCAGTGTAATGGGCCAATACGAGCAGTACTTC,CASSVMGQYEQYF
TRBJ2-7,-,-,TRBV6-1,TGTGCCACAAGAGGACAGTCATCCTACGAGCAGTACTTC,CATRGQSSYEQYF
TRBJ1-4,-,-,TRBV9,TGTGCCAGCAGCGTAGTACGGGAGACAACTAATGAAAAACTGTTTTTT,CASSVVRETTNEKLFF
TRBJ2-1,few,-,TRBV29-1,TGCAGCGTGCCCTCCAGGCGCTTCCTATACAATGAGCAGTTCTTC,CSVPSRRFLYNEQFF
TRBJ2-5,-,TRBD2,TRBV5-4,TGTGCCAGCAGGGGGGGACTAGCGGGACCACAAGAGACCCAGTACTTC,CASRGGLAGPQETQYF
TRBJ1-1,-,TRBD1,TRBV6-1,TGTGCCAGCAGTGAGTCCCCAACAGGGGGGCATGAAGCTTTCTTT,CASSESPTGGHEAFF
TRBJ2-1,-,-,TRBV12-5,TGTGCTAGTGGTTTGGTACCCTCCGGGGGCAATGAGCAGTTCTTC,CASGLVPSGGNEQFF
TRBJ2-7,-,-,TRBV7-8,TGTGCCAGCAGCTCCCTAGGTGGTTGGGCCTACGAGCAGTACTTC,CASSSLGGWAYEQYF
TRBJ2-2,-,-,TRBV18,TGTGCCAGCTCACTGGGCGGGGTGAACACCGGGGAGCTGTTTTTT,CASSLGGVNTGELFF
TRBJ1-1,once,TRBD1,TRBV13,TGTGCCAGCAGCCCTAAGGGGGGGACAGCCCCTTTGGGCACTGAAGCTTTCTTT,CASSPKGGTAPLGTEAFF
TRBJ2-7,-,TRBD1,TRBV5-1,TGCGCCAGCAGCACGGGACAGACCACCTACGAGCAGTACTTC,CASSTGQTTYEQYF
TRBJ1-2,once,TRBD1,TRBV18,TGTGCCAGCTCACTGCAGACAGGGGAAATTGGCTACACCTTC,CASSLQTGEIGYTF
TRBJ2-7,-,TRBD1,TRBV19,TGTGCCAGTAGTATCGGTGGACAGGGACACGAGCAGTACTTC,CASSIGGQGHEQYF
TRBJ2-1,-,-,TRBV23-1,TGCGCCAGCAGTCTGAGCGGAAGCTCCTACAATGAGCAGTTCTTC,CASSLSGSSYNEQFF